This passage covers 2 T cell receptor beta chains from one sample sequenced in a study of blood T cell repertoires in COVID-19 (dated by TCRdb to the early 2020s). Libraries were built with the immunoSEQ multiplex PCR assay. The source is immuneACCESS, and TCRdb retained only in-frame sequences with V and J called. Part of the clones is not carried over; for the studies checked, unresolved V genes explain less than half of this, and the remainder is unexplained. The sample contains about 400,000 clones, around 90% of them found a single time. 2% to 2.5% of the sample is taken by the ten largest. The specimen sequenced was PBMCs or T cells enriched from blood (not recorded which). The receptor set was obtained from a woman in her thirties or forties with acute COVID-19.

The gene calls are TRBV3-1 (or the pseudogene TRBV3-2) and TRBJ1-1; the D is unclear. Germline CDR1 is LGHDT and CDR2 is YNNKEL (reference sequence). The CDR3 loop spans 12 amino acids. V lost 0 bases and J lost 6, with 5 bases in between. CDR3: CASSQDVAEAFF. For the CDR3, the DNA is TGTGCCAGCAGCCAAGATGTCGCTGAAGCTTTCTTT.

CDR3 sequence reads: CASSLSRDTLGGYTF. The CDR3 nucleotides read TGTGCCAGCAGCTTAAGCCGGGACACCTTAGGAGGCTACACCTTC. The chain uses TRBV7-9 and TRBJ1-2, with D possibly TRBD1 on 6 matching bases. The CDR3 runs to 15 residues. The V gene lost 2 bases and the J gene lost 8 bases, with 18 bases spanning the gap. Germline-derived CDR1 and CDR2 are SEHNR and FQNEAQ (reference sequence). Variable domain in full (rest from reference TRBV7-9 and TRBJ1-2): DTGVSQNPRHKITKRGQNVTFRCDPISEHNRLYWYRQTLGQGPEFLTYFQNEAQLEKSRLLSDRFSAERPKGSFSTLEIQRTEQGDSAMYLCASSLSRDTLGGYTFGSGTRLTVV.